This record concerns one TCR beta chain sequence. The antigen is unknown. The data are from a study of OX40 agonist ivuxolimab in advanced cancers. Study overall: A partial response was reached by three patients: one with hepatocellular carcinoma and two with cutaneous melanoma.

The germline CDR1 and CDR2 sequences are WNHNN and SYGVQD (reference sequence). CDR3 length: 12 residues. Trimming stripped 0 bases from V and 3 bases from J, with 3 bases between. Findings and limits, study-wide: Among the lowest levels of clonal expansion were found in partial responders at 0.1-3.0 mg/kg.

Patients had blood sampled at baseline and again on cycle 4 day 1 and cycle 7 day 1. Using immunoSEQ multiplex PCR, the repertoire was profiled, and TCRdb retains in-frame clones only, with some absent. Of tens of thousands of clones in the sample, 84% were seen once. The source material was CD4+ or CD8+ T cells sorted from blood, sampled in a trial of the OX40 agonist ivuxolimab. The clonotype originates from an adult with an advanced solid tumor such as melanoma, head and neck, liver or kidney cancer. The J gene is TRBJ2-7, the V gene TRBV10-1; D ambiguous. CDR3 sequence (DNA): TGCGCCAGCAGTGAGTCAAGCTACGAGCAGTACTTC. Translation: CASSESSYEQYF.